This T cell receptor (beta chain) was sequenced in a study of CXCR3-negative and CXCR3-positive naive CD8 T cells (dated by TCRdb to between 2019 and 2020). About the investigation overall: In total, roughly 140 million TRB reads were obtained, corresponding to roughly 1.5 +/- 0.3 million reads per library. Data from ten to twelve donors, pooled across two independent experiments, went into the diversity and physicochemical repertoire analyses. For the TRBV-TRBJ cluster analysis, the naive subsets came from 5 or 6 donors, while the memory cells came from 3 donors.

Reading from cysteine to phenylalanine, the CDR3 counts 15 amino acids. Only the protein is on record. CDR1 is given as SQVTM and CDR2 as ANQGSEA, both from the germline V gene. Reads for this sample came from a NextSeq 550. The Human TCR Profiling Kit (MiLaboratory) was used to make UMI-labeled 5' RACE TRB cDNA libraries. cDNA synthesis used the entire amount of extracted RNA, and PCR amplification then used the entire amount of cDNA produced. Libraries were prepared in parallel using an identical number of PCR cycles. As for how the authors treated the data: MIGEC and MiXCR extracted about 50,000 +/- 10,000 unique UMI-labeled TRB cDNA molecules per library, requiring at least two reads per UMI. On average, roughly 40,000 +/- 10,000 functional in-frame TRB CDR3 nucleotide clonotypes lacking stop codons were found per library. After downsampling to 5000 UMI-labeled TRB molecules per sample, diversity metrics such as normalized Shannon-Wiener and Chao1 were calculated in VDJtools. For the central five CDR3 residues, VDJtools calculated physicochemical properties weighted by clonotype size, namely interaction energy, strength, volume and Kidera factor 4. Reprocessed by TCRdb, the reads give a single entry per CDR3 protein sequence, without DNA. The V and J calls and clone size are TCRdb's, not the authors'. The table kept for this sample lists roughly 55,000 distinct CDR3 sequences. The ten largest clones add up to 0.55% to 0.6% of the sample.

Each CD8+ T cell subset was flow-sorted in triplicate, with roughly 310,000 cells per subset placed directly into RLT lysis buffer. To exclude memory contaminants, naive CD8+ T cells were stringently defined as CD45RO-CCR7+CD27+CD95-. Standard density gradient centrifugation was used to isolate peripheral blood mononuclear cells from buffy coats. Naive CXCR3-negative and CXCR3-positive CD8+ T cells were flow-sorted using a FACSAria III. Total RNA was extracted from sorted cells using an RNeasy Mini Kit. Going by frequency, this clonotype is medium-sized (0.01 to 0.1%); no count is logged. The specificity of this receptor is unknown. Study-level results and caveats: Because surface CD5, which is linked to self-reactivity in mice, was comparable between the naive subsets, TCR interaction strength was also inferred from the physicochemical properties of TRB CDR3s. TRB CDR3s from CXCR3-positive naive cells showed higher hydrophobicity (lower Kidera factor 4), lower energy, and higher strength and volume indices than CXCR3-negative naive cells. Naive CXCR3-negative and CXCR3-positive cells from the same donor showed similar TRBV-TRBJ usage, whereas memory cells showed distinct patterns. Repertoire diversity was comparably high in both naive subsets but much lower in memory CD8+ T cells. Freshly isolated PBMCs were used for most assays because CXCR3 expression went down partially after cryopreservation.

The sequence came from a human donor in good health. Some clones in this sample may be carry-over from other donors' samples. The chain joins TRBV29-1 to TRBJ2-3; as DNA is missing, the TRBD1 call by TCRdb cannot be tested. Sequenced input: naive CXCR3+ CD8+ T cells from blood. Reading the label with the study, this specimen's cell subset or site is: CD45RO-CCR7+CD27+CD95- naive CD8+ T cells expressing CXCR3 (TNR3+). The CDR3 reads as follows: CSANLDRVSTDTQYF.